This passage covers 11 T cell receptor beta chains from one sample sequenced in a study of T cells after somatic rescue of genetic block. TCRdb keeps only in-frame clones here, not all; method: immunoSEQ multiplex PCR. The sample shows tens of thousands of clones, more than 80% of them seen only once. The sequencing input was peripheral blood mononuclear cells (PBMCs). The receptors derive from a woman under 30.

The chain is built from TRBV15 and TRBJ1-1; no reliable D call. This CDR3 contains 15 residues. The germline V gene has CDR1 LNHNV and CDR2 YYDKDF (reference sequence). The germline V and J ends were trimmed by 1 base and 2 bases, with 11 bases remaining between them. The CDR3 protein is CATSRGVNVNTEAFF. The CDR3 DNA is TGTGCCACCAGCAGAGGGGTCAACGTTAACACTGAAGCTTTCTTT.

This clone was counted a single time. J is TRBJ2-3 and V is TRBV5-1; D perhaps matches TRBD2 (6 bases). The germline V and J ends were trimmed by 0 bases and 0 bases, with 11 bases remaining between them. The CDR3 is made up of 16 amino acids. Germline V CDR1 and CDR2: SGHRS, YFSETQ. This chain's CDR3 is CASSLDRGTSTDTQYF. In DNA, the CDR3 is TGCGCCAGCAGCTTGGATCGTGGGACTAGCACAGATACGCAGTATTTT. The full variable domain, completed using reference TRBV5-1 and TRBJ2-3, is KAGVTQTPRYLIKTRGQQVTLSCSPISGHRSVSWYQQTPGQGLQFLFEYFSETQRNKGNFPGRFSGRQFSNSRSEMNVSTLELGDSALYLCASSLDRGTSTDTQYFGPGTRLTVL.

The CDR3 loop is CASSLDSGGSYEQYF. For the CDR3, the DNA is TGTGCCAGCAGCTTAGATTCGGGGGGCTCCTACGAGCAGTACTTC. The V call is TRBV11-3, the J call TRBJ2-7; 7 bases are a match to TRBD2. V was clipped by 0 bases and J by 0 bases; unmatched bases: 2. Germline lookup yields CDR1 SGHNT and CDR2 YENEEA. The CDR3 has 15 amino acids.

The rearrangement uses TRBV28 and TRBJ1-3; 12 bases line up with TRBD1. The CDR3 is made up of 16 amino acids. In germline, CDR1 is MDHEN, CDR2 SYDVKM. Trimming took 2 bases from V and 4 from J; bases not matched to a gene: 3. The CDR3: CASSLRDRGPGNTIYF. The CDR3 DNA reads as TGTGCCAGCAGTTTAAGGGACAGGGGGCCCGGAAACACCATATATTTT.

The CDR3 is CATSRPSGDRGYEQYF. The CDR3 DNA reads as TGTGCCACCAGCCGCCCCTCCGGGGACAGGGGTTACGAGCAGTACTTC. The V and J genes are TRBV15 and TRBJ2-7, with TRBD1 matching over 10 bases. Germline loops: CDR1 LNHNV, CDR2 YYDKDF (reference sequence). V shed 5 bases, J shed 4 bases, and the junction held 11 bases outside the gene matches. The CDR3 has 16 amino acids.

This rearrangement joins TRBV5-4 to TRBJ2-7, with D tentatively TRBD1 (5 bases). The CDR3 consists of 14 residues. Germline V lookup: CDR1 SGHNT, CDR2 YYREEE (reference sequence). V was shortened by 0 bases and J by 3 bases, with 10 bases between the two germline ends. CDR3 DNA: TGTGCCAGCAGCTTGGCGTCCAGGGTCTACGAGCAGTACTTC. Translation gives CASSLASRVYEQYF.

The chain recombines TRBV15 with TRBJ2-7; TRBD1 aligns across 7 bases. Germline CDR1 is LNHNV and CDR2 is YYDKDF (reference sequence). Trimming removed 5 bases from V and 2 bases from J; junction bases left unmatched: 9. The CDR3 covers 15 residues. Here the CDR3 DNA reads TGTGCCACCAGCCCCAAACAGGGGAGCGCCTACGAGCAGTACTTC. Protein product: CATSPKQGSAYEQYF.

This clone was detected only once. The rearrangement links TRBV30 to TRBJ2-1; maybe TRBD2 (5 bases). V lost 3 bases and J lost 9, with 9 bases in between. Germline V gives CDR1 GTSNPN, CDR2 SVGIG (reference sequence). The CDR3 covers 11 residues. CDR3 bases: TGTGCCTGGAGAGTGGGAGTTGAGCAGTTCTTC. Its protein is CAWRVGVEQFF.

The chain joins TRBV19 to TRBJ2-2; 13 nucleotides align to TRBD2. The CDR3 has 16 residues. CDR1 and CDR2 from the germline V gene are LNHDA and SQIVND (reference sequence). With V trimmed by 5 bases and J by 5 bases, 5 bases remained unmatched. The CDR3 region is CASSSLAGGQTGELFF. CDR3 in DNA: TGTGCCAGTAGTTCACTAGCGGGAGGGCAAACCGGGGAGCTGTTTTTT.

The chain links TRBV2 to TRBJ2-7, with 8 bases lining up with TRBD2. V gave up 10 bases and J gave up 2 bases; unmatched junction bases: 7. The CDR3 length is 13 residues. Germline V lookup: CDR1 SNHLY, CDR2 FYNNEI. The CDR3 DNA reads as TGTGCCACCAGACGGGAGGGAACCTACGAGCAGTACTTC. It is translated as CATRREGTYEQYF.

The rearrangement uses TRBV18 and TRBJ1-1; 7 positions agree with TRBD1. The trim removed 1 base at V and 1 base at J, leaving 6 bases unmatched. The CDR3 totals 16 residues. Germline loops: CDR1 KGHSH, CDR2 LQKENI. This CDR3 reads CASSPQQGWGNTEAFF. CDR3 nucleotides: TGTGCCAGCTCACCACAACAGGGGTGGGGGAACACTGAAGCTTTCTTT.